Listed below are T cell receptor beta chains from one sample, sequenced in a study of blood T cell repertoires in COVID-19. Sequencing was performed with immunoSEQ multiplex PCR; in TCRdb, only in-frame clones are kept and a portion is missing. The sample yields fewer than 200,000 clones, around four fifths seen once. The sequencing input was peripheral blood. The origin of the receptors is a man aged 70 or older with acute or convalescent COVID-19. CDR3s include the opening cysteine and the closing phenylalanine or tryptophan.

j_call	v_call	cdr3_aa
TRBJ1-4	TRBV19	CASSMGGGPTNEKLFF
TRBJ2-2	TRBV15	CATSREPGSPANTGELFF
TRBJ2-1	TRBV24-1	CATSDSGGAGNEQFF
TRBJ2-7	TRBV11-3	CASSPERSGRAYEQYF
TRBJ2-7	TRBV5-1	CASSPGTGASDEQYF
TRBJ2-1	TRBV7-2	CASKGGRAYNEQFF
TRBJ1-2	TRBV5-4	CASSNDGNYGYTF
TRBJ1-3	TRBV5-1	CASSLVPVAGLSGNTIYF
TRBJ1-6	TRBV27	CASRTGHPTQDNSPLHF
TRBJ1-1	TRBV5-4	CASSLAGHRGNTEAFF
TRBJ2-3	TRBV6-1	CASSDLPGGSADTQYF
TRBJ2-3	TRBV10-3	CAISGERGNTDTQYF
TRBJ1-1	TRBV5-1	CASQRTGGIPEAFF
TRBJ1-2	TRBV5-1	CASSTGQGGIYGYTF
TRBJ1-1	TRBV29-1	CSVAGGVSKNTEAFF
TRBJ2-3	TRBV5-1	CASSSTPFGGTDTQYF
TRBJ2-4	TRBV7-9	CASSFPGELAKNIQYF
TRBJ1-2	TRBV5-6	CASSLEGDWDYGYTF
TRBJ2-6	TRBV20-1	CSASNRGNSGANVLTF
TRBJ1-2	TRBV3-1/TRBV3-2	CASSQDERRRYYGYTF
TRBJ1-1	TRBV4-2	CASSQDLGNTEAFF
TRBJ1-5	TRBV28	CASSLAKQGLSFGPQHF
TRBJ2-2	TRBV9	CASSPGTVNTGELFF
TRBJ2-3	TRBV5-5	CASSLVGVSTDTQYF
TRBJ2-2	TRBV7-6	CASSHRVDTGELFF
TRBJ1-2	TRBV2	CASSEARRANYGYTF
TRBJ2-2	TRBV7-3	CASSPGLAGHTGELFF
TRBJ1-2	TRBV12-5	CASGLSGGGYTF
TRBJ1-1	TRBV4-2	CASSSKGAGEAFF
TRBJ2-7	TRBV14	CASSLVPYEQYF
TRBJ2-5	TRBV5-1	CASSLQGKHGETQYF
TRBJ1-1	TRBV3-1/TRBV3-2	CASSPGGKNTEAFF
TRBJ2-6	TRBV7-2	CASSRQISRASGANVLTF
TRBJ2-5	TRBV29-1	CSVEVRTDPQETQYF
TRBJ1-2	TRBV11-2	CASSLDRNRDGYTF
TRBJ1-1	TRBV6-2/TRBV6-3	CASSQSDRTNTEAFF
TRBJ2-7	TRBV5-1	CASSPQGTYEQYF
TRBJ1-1	TRBV4-1	CASSQVGGIMNTEAFF
TRBJ1-1	TRBV12-3/TRBV12-4	CASSPRGPEAFF
TRBJ2-5	TRBV27	CASSLFSSGGEETQYF
TRBJ2-5	TRBV19	CASSIGVGRDSLYF
TRBJ2-2	TRBV5-8	CASSLEDRGSGELFF
TRBJ1-6	TRBV2	CASSRRSTGGDSPLHF
TRBJ1-5	TRBV5-3	CARSRIDHRGRNQPQHF
TRBJ2-2	TRBV7-6	CASSFSGADTGELFF
TRBJ2-2	TRBV7-9	CASSPRPGTAKNTGELFF
TRBJ1-2	TRBV6-6	CASSYREVEYGYTF
TRBJ1-4	TRBV18	CASSPLPGDSTNEKLFF
TRBJ2-5	TRBV11-2	CASSTQLAFETQYF